The text below deals with one TCR beta chain. Its antigen is unknown. This sample is part of a study of cytomegalovirus exposure and HLA in healthy donors. Overall study results and limits: Researchers reported in a later analysis that common viral pathogens appeared linked to several top clusters. In a later analysis, a genetic analysis reported fewer productive-TCR N-insertions in an Asian-associated ancestry cluster than the cohort average. For most TCR beta V segments, an earlier analysis put the productive rate at about 87% or about 30% of the time.

The study ran its PCR with 60 Vbeta and 13 Jbeta primers. Some clones are missing from TCRdb's copy, which holds only in-frame ones; the method was immunoSEQ multiplex PCR. The sample has some 150,000 clones; 70% to 85% are singletons. With V trimmed by 8 bases and J by 10 bases, 15 bases remained unmatched. Germline lookup yields CDR1 MNHEY and CDR2 SMNVEV (reference sequence). This CDR3 comprises 15 residues. Sequencing was done on a sample of PBMCs. This TCR derives from a man aged 40-50 years in good health and CMV-seronegative. This chain connects TRBV27 to TRBJ2-1; 9 nucleotides match TRBD1. The CDR3: CASGPWTGENSEQFF. The CDR3 nucleotides are TGTGCCAGCGGCCCATGGACAGGGGAAAACAGCGAGCAGTTCTTC.